Sequencing of this T cell receptor beta chain was carried out in a study of blood T cell repertoires in COVID-19. Study as a whole: Acute and convalescent COVID-19 specimens originated in the United States, Italy and Spain. Sample material is recorded as cDNA or gDNA derived from T cells, B-cell-depleted T cells, or PBMCs.

Germline values: CDR1 SGHNT, CDR2 YYREEE (reference sequence). Unmatched junction bases numbered 5, after V lost 3 bases and J lost 3 bases. This CDR3 spans 15 amino acids. In this sample, this clone turned up once. Clinical histories supplied by participants themselves formed the basis of cohort assignment. Profiled with immunoSEQ multiplex PCR; TCRdb holds only in-frame clones, not every one. The sample yields 180,000 or so clones, about 90% seen once. This sequence originates from a human donor with acute COVID-19. The donor label of this sample is uncertain. Sequences were obtained from PBMCs or T cells enriched from blood (not recorded which). This chain joins TRBV5-4 and TRBJ2-7; TRBD1 agrees at 11 bases. Written as DNA, the CDR3 is TGTGCCAGCAGCTGGGGGACAGGGGGTGACTACGAGCAGTACTTC. Its translation: CASSWGTGGDYEQYF. Filled out from reference TRBV5-4 and TRBJ2-7, the complete variable domain reads ETGVTQSPTHLIKTRGQQVTLRCSSQSGHNTVSWYQQALGQGPQFIFQYYREEENGRGNFPPRFSGLQFPNYSSELNVNALELDDSALYLCASSWGTGGDYEQYFGPGTRLTVT.